Listed here are 31 T cell receptor beta chains from one sample, sequenced in a study of cytomegalovirus exposure and HLA in healthy donors. Primers for the PCR totalled 60 Vbeta and 13 Jbeta. The method was immunoSEQ multiplex PCR; TCRdb's version includes in-frame clones alone and lacks a portion of them. The data contain about 68,000 clones, roughly four fifths of them singletons. Sequenced input: PBMCs. All receptors come from a human donor in good health.

This clone was counted a few times. This rearrangement joins TRBV5-6 to TRBJ1-5; 9 bases match TRBD1. Germline V gives CDR1 SGHDT, CDR2 YYEEEE. The CDR3 extends over 15 amino acids. V dropped 4 bases and J dropped 3; count of bases not matched to a gene: 5. CDR3 coding DNA: TGTGCCAGCAGCAGGGGACAGGGCGCCAATCAGCCCCAGCATTTT. This gives the protein CASSRGQGANQPQHF.

The J gene is TRBJ2-5, the V gene TRBV7-3; 13 bases match TRBD2. V dropped 1 base and J dropped 3; count of bases not matched to a gene: 2. Germline values: CDR1 SGHTA, CDR2 FQGTGA. This CDR3 is 16 amino acids long. CDR3 coding DNA: TGTGCCAGCAGCTTAAGTGGGACTAGCGGGGAAGAGACCCAGTACTTC. It codes for CASSLSGTSGEETQYF. Combining the CDR3 with reference TRBV7-3 and TRBJ2-5 gives the whole variable domain GAGVSQTPSNKVTEKGKYVELRCDPISGHTALYWYRQSLGQGPEFLIYFQGTGAADDSGLPNDRFFAVRPEGSVSTLKIQRTERGDSAVYLCASSLSGTSGEETQYFGPGTRLLVL.

This clone has just one count. This chain connects TRBV21-1 to TRBJ2-4; the table's TRBD2 call for D was not verified on the DNA. TRBV21-1 is a listed pseudogene. The CDR3 length is 19 residues. CDR3: CASSPSGGQMGEDKNIQYF. CDR3 nucleotides: TGTGCCAGCAGCCCGTCGGGGGGGCAAATGGGGGAGGACAAAAACATTCAGTACTTC.

The V and J genes are TRBV28 and TRBJ2-5, with D maybe TRBD2 (5 bases). The germline V and J ends were trimmed by 10 bases and 2 bases, with 17 bases remaining between them. The CDR3 length is 14 residues. Germline assignment: CDR1 MDHEN and CDR2 SYDVKM. Written as DNA, the CDR3 is TGTGCCACCAGATTAACGGGATTGCAAGAGACCCAGTACTTC. Protein sequence: CATRLTGLQETQYF. Using reference TRBV28 and TRBJ2-5 for the parts outside the CDR3, the full variable domain is DVKVTQSSRYLVKRTGEKVFLECVQDMDHENMFWYRQDPGLGLRLIYFSYDVKMKEKGDIPEGYSVSREKKERFSLILESASTNQTSMYLCATRLTGLQETQYFGPGTRLLVL.

The chain links TRBV5-4 to TRBJ2-3; the D is unclear. The CDR3 has 15 amino acids. Germline CDR1 and CDR2: SGHNT and YYREEE (reference sequence). V was pared by 0 bases and J by 1 base, with 9 bases between. The CDR3 loop reads CASSLDSFRTDTQYF. CDR3 DNA: TGTGCCAGCAGCTTGGATAGCTTTCGCACAGATACGCAGTATTTT.

This chain links TRBV5-4 with TRBJ2-1; 9 nucleotides match TRBD2. This CDR3 is 15 amino acids long. CDR1 and CDR2 from the germline V gene are SGHNT and YYREEE (reference sequence). V gave up 0 bases and J gave up 3 bases; unmatched junction bases: 1. The CDR3 DNA is TGTGCCAGCAGCTTGGGACTAGCGGACTACAATGAGCAGTTCTTC. Translating gives CASSLGLADYNEQFF. Supplemented by reference TRBV5-4 and TRBJ2-1, the full variable domain reads ETGVTQSPTHLIKTRGQQVTLRCSSQSGHNTVSWYQQALGQGPQFIFQYYREEENGRGNFPPRFSGLQFPNYSSELNVNALELDDSALYLCASSLGLADYNEQFFGPGTRLTVL.

The V call is TRBV5-1, the J call TRBJ1-4; D ambiguous. Germline V gives CDR1 SGHRS, CDR2 YFSETQ. V lost 0 bases, J lost 4 bases, and 7 bases lay in between. The CDR3 is 14 residues long. The CDR3: CASSLDGSNEKLFF. The DNA for the CDR3 is TGCGCCAGCAGCTTGGACGGTAGTAATGAAAAACTGTTTTTT.

The chain uses TRBV19 and TRBJ1-4, with TRBD1 identical over 7 bases. From germline, CDR1 is LNHDA and CDR2 SQIVND (reference sequence). V gave up 8 bases and J gave up 0 bases; unmatched junction bases: 9. This CDR3 region has 16 residues. As DNA, the CDR3 is TGTGCCAGTCAGACAGGGATATTCGCAACTAATGAAAAACTGTTTTTT. Translation: CASQTGIFATNEKLFF.

This chain joins TRBV7-8 and TRBJ1-1, with 10 bases lining up with TRBD1. The CDR3 covers 13 residues. With 5 bases clipped from V and 10 bases from J, the junction kept 7 bases outside the gene matches. The V gene's germline CDR1 is SGHVS and CDR2 FQNEAQ. In nucleotides, the CDR3 is TGTGCCAGCAGCGCCGGGACAGGGGATCGAGCTTTCTTT. Translating it yields CASSAGTGDRAFF.

CDR3 sequence: CASSPTADRLFNEQFF. DNA for the CDR3: TGTGCCAGCAGCCCGACAGCGGACAGACTTTTCAATGAGCAGTTCTTC. The chain is built from TRBV7-3 and TRBJ2-1; tentatively, D is TRBD1 (6 bases). Germline V gene sequence: CDR1 SGHTA, CDR2 FQGTGA. The CDR3 is 16 residues long. Trimming stripped 5 bases from V and 6 bases from J, with 20 bases between.

V is TRBV19 and J is TRBJ1-6, with TRBD1 identical over 9 bases. J gave up 5 bases and V 5 bases, and 4 bases lay outside the gene matches. Germline CDR1 reads LNHDA; CDR2 reads SQIVND (reference sequence). CDR3 length equals 15 residues. CDR3: CASSSTGGDNSPLHF. The CDR3 coding sequence is TGTGCCAGTAGTTCGACAGGGGGAGATAATTCACCCCTCCACTTT.

The rearrangement links TRBV5-8 to TRBJ1-3, with D hard to call. From germline, CDR1 is SGHTS and CDR2 YDEGEE. V lost 0 bases and J lost 5, with 9 bases in between. The CDR3 loop spans 14 amino acids. CDR3 nucleotide sequence: TGTGCCAGCAGCTTGGGTCCTAGCCGAAACACCATATATTTT. This gives the protein CASSLGPSRNTIYF. Variable domain in full (rest from reference TRBV5-8 and TRBJ1-3): EAGVTQSPTHLIKTRGQQATLRCSPISGHTSVYWYQQALGLGLQFLLWYDEGEERNRGNFPPRFSGRQFPNYSSELNVNALELEDSALYLCASSLGPSRNTIYFGEGSWLTVV.

The rearrangement uses TRBV7-3 and TRBJ1-1; no firm D call. The germline V gene encodes CDR1 SGHTA and CDR2 FQGTGA. V lost 2 bases to trimming and J lost 3 bases, with 16 bases between them. The CDR3 runs 16 residues. CDR3 loop: CASSLHGGFGDTEAFF. The CDR3 bases are TGTGCCAGCAGCTTACACGGAGGATTTGGGGACACTGAAGCTTTCTTT.

V usage is TRBV7-8 and J usage is TRBJ2-3; 9 bases align to TRBD2. The CDR3 sequence is 16 residues long. V was clipped by 7 bases and J by 5 bases; unmatched bases: 13. CDR1 and CDR2 (germline): SGHVS, FQNEAQ. The DNA for the CDR3 is TGTGCCAGCACCCCTTCCGGCGGGGGGGCGGTAGATACGCAGTATTTT. It codes for CASTPSGGGAVDTQYF.

Only a few counts were recorded for this clone. The chain joins TRBV28 to TRBJ2-3; D unclear. Germline V CDR1 and CDR2: MDHEN, SYDVKM. V lost 6 bases and J lost 3, with 7 bases in between. The CDR3 extends over 12 amino acids. The CDR3 coding sequence is TGTGCCAGCAGCCCAGAAACAGATACGCAGTATTTT. This sequence encodes CASSPETDTQYF.

The V and J genes are TRBV2 and TRBJ2-5, with 7 bases aligning to TRBD1. Looked up from germline, CDR1 is SNHLY and CDR2 is FYNNEI. V was pared by 5 bases and J by 1 base, with 4 bases of the junction left unmatched. CDR3 length: 14 amino acids. DNA for the CDR3: TGTGCCAGCAGTCTAACAGGGGCCCAAGAGACCCAGTACTTC. Translated: CASSLTGAQETQYF. The entire variable domain, with the rest obtained from reference TRBV2 and TRBJ2-5, is as follows: EPEVTQTPSHQVTQMGQEVILRCVPISNHLYFYWYRQILGQKVEFLVSFYNNEISEKSEIFDDQFSVERPDGSNFTLKIRSTKLEDSAMYFCASSLTGAQETQYFGPGTRLLVL.

The chain employs TRBV6-5 and TRBJ1-5; 9 bases fit TRBD1. Looked up from germline, CDR1 is MNHEY and CDR2 is SVGAGI. CDR3 length: 14 amino acids. The junction had 4 bases not matched to a gene; V was cut back by 5 bases and J by 5 bases. DNA for the CDR3: TGTGCCAGCAGTGGACAGGGGACTGATCAGCCCCAGCATTTT. Translation: CASSGQGTDQPQHF.

The rearrangement uses TRBV7-8 and TRBJ1-5; perhaps TRBD1 as D (6 bases). The CDR3 sequence is 14 residues long. V gave up 7 bases and J gave up 11 bases, with 21 bases separating them. Germline V gives CDR1 SGHVS, CDR2 FQNEAQ. The CDR3 spells CASTPGTSFRAQHF. The CDR3 region has the DNA TGTGCCAGCACCCCCGGGACATCTTTTAGGGCCCAGCATTTT.

The rearrangement joins TRBV10-3 to TRBJ2-1, with 10 bases matching TRBD2. Per the germline V gene, CDR1 is ENHRY and CDR2 is SYGVKD. Trimming removed 10 bases from V and 4 bases from J; junction bases left unmatched: 13. CDR3 length equals 16 residues. The CDR3 is CANGLAAGGGYNEQFF. CDR3 bases: TGTGCCAACGGACTAGCGGCAGGGGGGGGGTACAATGAGCAGTTCTTC.

The gene calls are TRBV9 and TRBJ1-2, with D tentatively TRBD1 (6 bases). The CDR3 totals 15 residues. V was cut by 1 base and J by 3 bases, with 13 bases left in between. The germline CDR1 and CDR2 sequences are SGDLS and YYNGEE. The DNA of the CDR3 is TGTGCCAGCAGCGTAAGAGCAGGGGCCGACTATGGCTACACCTTC. Translated, it gives CASSVRAGADYGYTF.

The chain employs TRBV5-1 and TRBJ1-2; D uncertain. This CDR3 is 8 amino acids long. The germline gives CDR1 SGHRS, CDR2 YFSETQ. V was clipped by 8 bases and J by 6 bases, with 2 bases between them. CDR3 nucleotides: TGCGCCAGTAATGGCTACACCTTC. Translating it yields CASNGYTF.

This clone was seen more than once but under ten times. The gene calls are TRBV4-3 and TRBJ2-3, with TRBD2 identical over 7 bases. With 0 bases clipped from V and 6 bases from J, the junction kept 9 bases outside the gene matches. The length of the CDR3 is 16 residues. Germline V gene data show CDR1 as LGHNA and CDR2 as YSLEER. CDR3 sequence (DNA): TGCGCCAGCAGCCAAGATTTGCGCGGGGGTCAGGATACGCAGTATTTT. Residues: CASSQDLRGGQDTQYF.

The V and J genes are TRBV4-2 and TRBJ1-1; D might be TRBD1 (6 bases). Trimming removed 3 bases from V and 4 bases from J, with 9 bases in between. The CDR3 is made up of 13 amino acids. The germline V gene encodes CDR1 LGHNA and CDR2 YNFKEQ. CDR3 residues: CASSQGRGTEAFF. The CDR3 bases are TGTGCCAGCAGCCAGGGCAGGGGCACTGAAGCTTTCTTT.

This chain uses TRBV6-5 with TRBJ1-1; D may be TRBD1 (5 bases). Between the trimmed V and J ends, which lost 4 bases and 11 bases, there was a span of 20 bases. This CDR3 is 14 amino acids long. The germline V gene encodes CDR1 MNHEY and CDR2 SVGAGI. The chain's CDR3 is CASSFEIEGVLAFF. CDR3 DNA sequence: TGTGCCAGCAGTTTTGAAATTGAAGGGGTTTTGGCTTTCTTT.

V is TRBV28 and J is TRBJ2-5; 15 bases match TRBD2. V shed 7 bases, J shed 1 base, and the junction held 10 bases outside the gene matches. Germline V gene sequence: CDR1 MDHEN, CDR2 SYDVKM. The CDR3 is 18 residues long. This chain's CDR3 is CASTLGLAGGSRQETQYF. CDR3 bases: TGTGCCAGCACCCTCGGACTAGCGGGGGGGTCTCGCCAAGAGACCCAGTACTTC.

The chain recombines TRBV28 with TRBJ2-7; 10 bases agree with TRBD2. The V segment lost 6 bases and the J segment 2 bases; nucleotides outside the gene matches: 10. Germline CDR1 is MDHEN and CDR2 is SYDVKM. The CDR3 contains 16 residues. CDR3 DNA sequence: TGTGCCAGCAGGGAATTTAGCGGGGGGCTAACCTACGAGCAGTACTTC. Translated: CASREFSGGLTYEQYF.

A single count supports this clone. The rearrangement links TRBV7-3 to TRBJ2-5; the match to TRBD2 covers 14 bases. CDR1 and CDR2 from the germline V gene are SGHTA and FQGTGA. This CDR3 has 16 residues. The V segment lost 2 bases and the J segment 4 bases; nucleotides outside the gene matches: 3. The CDR3 here is CASSLLGLAGVETQYF. As DNA, the CDR3 is TGTGCCAGCAGCTTACTGGGACTAGCGGGGGTAGAGACCCAGTACTTC.

Regarding this clone: The junction and the germline gene differ at one end; a read error may be behind it. The V call is TRBV29-1, the J call TRBJ2-5, with D tentatively TRBD2 (5 bases). Germline CDR1 SQVTM, CDR2 ANQGSEA. This CDR3 is built from 15 residues. The CDR3, as DNA: TGCAGCGTCGAAGACCCCGAGGAGGTCGAAGAGACCCAGTACTTC. Translating it yields CSVEDPEEVEETQYF.

The chain employs TRBV5-1 and TRBJ1-1, with a weak D call TRBD1 (5 bases). The CDR3 extends over 15 amino acids. V was clipped by 0 bases and J by 4 bases, with 13 bases between them. In germline, CDR1 is SGHRS, CDR2 YFSETQ. The CDR3 is CASSLEGRGSTEAFF. CDR3 in DNA: TGCGCCAGCAGCTTGGAGGGAAGGGGCTCCACTGAAGCTTTCTTT.

This chain joins TRBV4-3 and TRBJ2-3, with 11 bases matching TRBD2. The CDR3 length is 16 residues. CDR1 is LGHNA and CDR2 is YSLEER in the germline V gene. V trimming: 5 bases; J trimming: 1 base; junction bases outside the gene matches: 5. CDR3 residues: CASSKQLAGGTDTQYF. CDR3 nucleotides: TGCGCCAGCAGCAAACAACTAGCGGGGGGCACAGATACGCAGTATTTT.

V is TRBV6-1 and J is TRBJ2-5; 12 bases are shared with TRBD2. The CDR3 runs 15 residues. The junction had 6 bases not matched to a gene; V was cut back by 5 bases and J by 5 bases. The V gene's germline CDR1 is MNHNS and CDR2 SASEGT. CDR3 in amino acids: CASSHGLAGGETQYF. The CDR3 region has the DNA TGTGCCAGCAGTCATGGGCTAGCGGGGGGGGAGACCCAGTACTTC.